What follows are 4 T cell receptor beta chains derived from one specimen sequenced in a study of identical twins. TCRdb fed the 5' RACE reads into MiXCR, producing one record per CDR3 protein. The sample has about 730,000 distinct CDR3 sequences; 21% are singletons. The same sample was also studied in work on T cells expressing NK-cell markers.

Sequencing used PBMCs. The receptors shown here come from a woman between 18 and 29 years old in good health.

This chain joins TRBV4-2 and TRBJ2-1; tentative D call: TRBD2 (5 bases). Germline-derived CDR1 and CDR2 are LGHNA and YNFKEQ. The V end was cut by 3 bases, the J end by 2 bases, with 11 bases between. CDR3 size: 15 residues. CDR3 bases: TGTGCCAGCAGCCACGGGGAATCAACCTACAATGAGCAGTTCTTC. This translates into CASSHGESTYNEQFF.

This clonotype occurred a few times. CDR3 loop: CASSTTGGFGDTQYF. CDR3 sequence (DNA): TGCGCCAGCAGCACCACAGGGGGGTTCGGAGATACGCAGTATTTT. The V and J genes are TRBV5-1 and TRBJ2-3, with 8 positions matching TRBD1. J was trimmed by 5 bases and V by 4 bases; bases with no gene match: 9. CDR1 and CDR2 (germline): SGHRS, YFSETQ. The CDR3 runs 15 residues.

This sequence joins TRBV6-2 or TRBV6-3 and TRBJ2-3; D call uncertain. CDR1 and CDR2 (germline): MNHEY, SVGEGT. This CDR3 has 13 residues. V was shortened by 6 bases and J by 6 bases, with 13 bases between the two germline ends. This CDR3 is CASSPYKRDTQYF. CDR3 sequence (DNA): TGTGCCAGCAGCCCTTATAAAAGGGATACGCAGTATTTT.

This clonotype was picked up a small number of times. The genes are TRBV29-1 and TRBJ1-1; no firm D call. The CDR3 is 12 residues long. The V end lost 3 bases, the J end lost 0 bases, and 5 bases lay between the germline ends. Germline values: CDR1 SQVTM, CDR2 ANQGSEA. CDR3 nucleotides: TGCAGCGTTGACCACTTGAACACTGAAGCTTTCTTT. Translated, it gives CSVDHLNTEAFF. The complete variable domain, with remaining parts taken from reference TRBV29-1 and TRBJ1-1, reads SAVISQKPSRDICQRGTSLTIQCQVDSQVTMMFWYRQQPGQSLTLIATANQGSEATYESGFVIDKFPISRPNLTFSTLTVSNMSPEDSSIYLCSVDHLNTEAFFGQGTRLTVV.